Following are 7 T cell receptor beta chains from one sample sequenced in a study of shared clonotypes between healthy human individuals. Repertoires were generated with immunoSEQ multiplex PCR, while TCRdb's copy carries only in-frame clones and drops some. This table holds just over 2,000,000 clones, roughly 95% found once. The specimen was naive CD4+ T cells sorted from blood. Noted subset: CD45RA+ positively selected. These receptors were taken from a man between 18 and 35 years old in good health.

In this sample, this clone turned up once. This chain links TRBV29-1 with TRBJ2-1; 9 bases agree with TRBD2. CDR3 length equals 15 residues. In germline, CDR1 is SQVTM, CDR2 ANQGSEA. The V segment lost 4 bases and the J segment 2 bases; nucleotides outside the gene matches: 6. The CDR3 sequence is CSVVGSGRTYNEQFF. The CDR3 DNA reads TGCAGCGTTGTGGGTAGCGGGAGAACCTACAATGAGCAGTTCTTC.

This clone is a singleton in its sample. The chain uses TRBV7-2 and TRBJ2-1; no definite D call. Trimming stripped 5 bases from V and 8 bases from J, with 13 bases between. CDR1 SGHTA and CDR2 FQGNSA come from the germline V gene. CDR3 length: 13 residues. As DNA, the CDR3 is TGTGCCAGCAGCCTCGGCGGAGCATATGAGCAGTTCTTC. The encoded protein is CASSLGGAYEQFF.

The V gene is TRBV30, the J gene TRBJ2-4; tentatively, D is TRBD1 (5 bases). The CDR3 runs 17 residues. Per germline, CDR1 GTSNPN and CDR2 SVGIG (reference sequence). V shed 0 bases and J shed 0 bases, with 15 bases lying between them. The CDR3 loop is CAWSVIRQTVAKNIQYF. The CDR3 region has the DNA TGTGCCTGGAGTGTGATCCGACAGACTGTAGCCAAAAACATTCAGTACTTC.

The chain is built from TRBV27 and TRBJ1-3; 10 bases match TRBD1. Germline lookup yields CDR1 MNHEY and CDR2 SMNVEV (reference sequence). With 5 bases clipped from V and 3 bases from J, the junction kept 4 bases outside the gene matches. The CDR3 is made up of 15 amino acids. In DNA, the CDR3 is TGTGCCAGCAGTGCCGGGACAGGGGTTGGAAACACCATATATTTT. This encodes CASSAGTGVGNTIYF.

Here the CDR3 DNA reads TGCGCCAGCAGCCAAGACGACAGATCCAATCAGCCCCAGCATTTT. It specifies CASSQDDRSNQPQHF. The chain joins TRBV4-1 to TRBJ1-5; weak D call: TRBD1 (5 bases). V was shortened by 0 bases and J by 3 bases, with 9 bases between the two germline ends. Germline-derived CDR1 and CDR2 are MGHRA and YSYEKL. The CDR3 is 15 residues long.

Only one count was recorded for this clone. The V call is TRBV7-2, the J call TRBJ2-1; D is ambiguous. This CDR3 is built from 11 residues. CDR1 and CDR2 (germline): SGHTA, FQGNSA. The germline V and J ends were trimmed by 5 bases and 6 bases, with 5 bases remaining between them. The CDR3 loop is CASSVTNEQFF. The CDR3 DNA sequence: TGTGCCAGCAGCGTCACCAATGAGCAGTTCTTC. Full variable domain (remainder filled in from reference TRBV7-2 and TRBJ2-1): GAGVSQSPSNKVTEKGKDVELRCDPISGHTALYWYRQSLGQGLEFLIYFQGNSAPDKSGLPSDRFSAERTGGSVSTLTIQRTQQEDSAVYLCASSVTNEQFFGPGTRLTVL.

This clone was detected once. The rearrangement links TRBV6-1 to TRBJ2-2; D call uncertain. The CDR3 loop spans 14 amino acids. Germline CDR1 MNHNS, CDR2 SASEGT. Trimming removed 4 bases from V and 15 bases from J, with 21 bases in between. Here the CDR3 reads CASSGPKENFTVFF. The CDR3, as DNA: TGTGCCAGCAGTGGCCCGAAGGAGAACTTTACGGTGTTTTTT.